Below, 18 T cell receptor beta chains from the same sample are listed, as sequenced in a study of blood T cell repertoires in COVID-19. Method: immunoSEQ multiplex PCR; TCRdb's copy keeps in-frame clones and lacks some. The table lists 70,000 to 90,000 clones, around nine tenths of them singletons. Input material: peripheral blood. The receptors come from a man in his 60s with acute or convalescent COVID-19.

V and J are TRBV6-6 and TRBJ2-1; TRBD1 matches at 8 bases. The CDR3 extends over 14 amino acids. Germline loops: CDR1 MNHNY, CDR2 SVGAGI (reference sequence). Trimming removed 4 bases from V and 7 bases from J; junction bases left unmatched: 6. The CDR3 bases are TGTGCCAGCAGTTCCTTAACAGGGGGTAATGAGCAGTTCTTC. It translates to CASSSLTGGNEQFF.

This chain uses TRBV14 with TRBJ2-3; D gene uncertain. V gave up 4 bases and J gave up 5 bases, with 10 bases separating them. Per germline, CDR1 SGHDN and CDR2 FVKESK. CDR3 length: 13 residues. The CDR3 reads CASSPGQGDTQYF. Here the CDR3 DNA reads TGTGCCAGCAGCCCTGGGCAAGGAGATACGCAGTATTTT.

The chain carries TRBV6-5 and TRBJ1-4; the D is unclear. Germline lookup yields CDR1 MNHEY and CDR2 SVGAGI. V dropped 6 bases and J dropped 10 bases, with 12 bases sitting between them. The CDR3 consists of 12 residues. The CDR3 bases are TGTGCCAGCAGCGCTGAAGCGGTAAAACTGTTTTTT. Translated: CASSAEAVKLFF.

The chain recombines TRBV5-1 with TRBJ2-7; 8 nucleotides align to TRBD1. The CDR3 length is 16 residues. Losses at the gene ends were 7 bases for V and 6 bases for J; bases not matched to a gene: 18. Looked up from germline, CDR1 is SGHRS and CDR2 is YFSETQ. CDR3 protein: CASLLNPGTGLGEQYF. The CDR3 region has the DNA TGCGCCAGCTTGCTAAATCCCGGGACAGGCCTGGGCGAGCAGTACTTC.

J is TRBJ2-1 and V is TRBV11-2; TRBD2 might be the D (6 bases). CDR3 length: 16 residues. Trimming left V 7 bases short and J 3 bases short, with 19 bases between. Germline V lookup: CDR1 SGHAT, CDR2 FQNNGV. Written as DNA, the CDR3 is TGTGCCAGCACCCCCTCGGTTAGCGGAGTCTACAATGAGCAGTTCTTC. This encodes CASTPSVSGVYNEQFF.

V is TRBV3-1 (or the pseudogene TRBV3-2) and J is TRBJ2-2, with a tentative D call TRBD1 (5 bases). The germline V gene has CDR1 LGHDT and CDR2 YNNKEL (reference sequence). This CDR3 has 14 residues. V was pared by 1 base and J by 7 bases, with 10 bases between. The CDR3: CASSQGQLSGELFF. Here the CDR3 DNA reads TGTGCCAGCAGCCAAGGACAGCTAAGCGGGGAGCTGTTTTTT.

This clone was detected only a few times. This chain uses TRBV19 with TRBJ1-1; TRBD1 aligns across 8 bases. CDR1 LNHDA and CDR2 SQIVND come from the germline V gene (reference sequence). Germline trimming cut 4 bases from V and 1 base from J; bases unmatched to any gene: 14. This CDR3 has 18 amino acids. The CDR3 loop reads CASSKRGARGPKNTEAFF. CDR3 nucleotide sequence: TGTGCCAGTAGTAAAAGGGGCGCCAGGGGGCCAAAGAACACTGAAGCTTTCTTT.

The rearrangement uses TRBV12-3 or TRBV12-4 and TRBJ1-1; D is perhaps TRBD1 (6 bases). V was pared by 4 bases and J by 5 bases, with 11 bases between. The CDR3 covers 13 residues. CDR3 sequence: CASSSTGMTEAFF. The DNA for the CDR3 is TGTGCCAGCAGTTCAACAGGGATGACTGAAGCTTTCTTT.

The chain carries TRBV6-1 and TRBJ2-3; no definite D call. The V end was cut by 3 bases, the J end by 0 bases, with 7 bases between. This CDR3 comprises 14 residues. CDR1 is MNHNS and CDR2 is SASEGT in the germline V gene. For the CDR3, the DNA is TGTGCCAGCAGTGACGGTTCTAGCACAGATACGCAGTATTTT. This translates into CASSDGSSTDTQYF.

The chain carries TRBV6-5 and TRBJ1-2; no firm D call. The CDR3 consists of 13 residues. Germline loops: CDR1 MNHEY, CDR2 SVGAGI. V lost 6 bases, J lost 4 bases, and 12 bases lay in between. This chain's CDR3 is CASREADVYGYTF. The CDR3 DNA follows: TGTGCCAGCAGGGAGGCAGATGTCTATGGCTACACCTTC.

The chain employs TRBV5-4 and TRBJ2-7; D is unresolved. This CDR3 is 14 amino acids long. Trimming left V 5 bases short and J 0 bases short, with 12 bases between. Per the germline V gene, CDR1 is SGHNT and CDR2 is YYREEE (reference sequence). CDR3 in DNA: TGTGCCAGCAGTAACAGAACCAGCTCCTACGAGCAGTACTTC. It codes for CASSNRTSSYEQYF.

This sequence joins TRBV9 and TRBJ1-4, with D possibly being TRBD1 (5 bases). Germline CDR1 and CDR2: SGDLS and YYNGEE. V lost 3 bases and J 8 bases, leaving 14 bases between the germline ends. CDR3 length: 14 amino acids. The CDR3 protein is CASSAGGAREKLFF. Here the CDR3 DNA reads TGTGCCAGCAGCGCAGGAGGGGCGAGGGAAAAACTGTTTTTT.

CDR3 DNA: TGTGCCAGCAGTTACTCGGGACAGGGAAAGGGCTACACCTTC. It yields the protein CASSYSGQGKGYTF. The V call is TRBV6-5, the J call TRBJ1-2; 9 bases match TRBD1. CDR1 and CDR2 from the germline V gene are MNHEY and SVGAGI. Germline trimming cut 0 bases from V and 8 bases from J; bases unmatched to any gene: 4. This CDR3 comprises 14 residues.

The J gene is TRBJ2-5, the V gene TRBV6-1, with a weak D call TRBD2 (5 bases). The CDR3 sequence is 16 residues long. The germline CDR1 and CDR2 sequences are MNHNS and SASEGT. V lost 1 base, J lost 1 base, and 13 bases lay in between. CDR3 nucleotide sequence: TGTGCCAGCAGTGAAGGTCTTTGGGCGGGCCAAGAGACCCAGTACTTC. It is translated as CASSEGLWAGQETQYF.

The gene calls are TRBV7-2 and TRBJ2-7; no clear D. Germline assignment: CDR1 SGHTA and CDR2 FQGNSA. The length of the CDR3 is 14 residues. The V end was cut by 0 bases, the J end by 2 bases, with 8 bases between. The CDR3 loop is CASSLARQAYEQYF. CDR3 in DNA: TGTGCCAGCAGCTTAGCGAGACAAGCCTACGAGCAGTACTTC.

The chain uses TRBV3-1 (or the pseudogene TRBV3-2) and TRBJ1-6; D gene uncertain. CDR3 size: 11 residues. Germline V gene lookup returns CDR1 LGHDT and CDR2 YNNKEL (reference sequence). V was trimmed by 0 bases and J by 14 bases, leaving 5 bases between them. Here the CDR3 DNA reads TGTGCCAGCAGCCAAGATCGGGCCCTCCACTTT. Translating gives CASSQDRALHF.

CDR3 residues: CASSLNPGTGRLSTDTQYF. DNA of the CDR3: TGTGCCAGCTCTCTGAATCCGGGGACAGGACGACTAAGCACAGATACGCAGTATTTT. The rearrangement joins TRBV18 to TRBJ2-3; 8 bases line up with TRBD1. The length of the CDR3 is 19 residues. Germline V gene sequence: CDR1 KGHSH, CDR2 LQKENI. V trimming: 6 bases; J trimming: 0 bases; junction bases outside the gene matches: 17.

Points on this clone: The junction departs from germline at one end; a sequencing error may be responsible. The J gene is TRBJ2-7, the V gene TRBV30; tentatively, D is TRBD2 (5 bases). The CDR3 runs to 8 residues. Germline CDR1 and CDR2: GTSNPN and SVGIG (reference sequence). CDR3 nucleotides: TGTGCCTGGACCCGGGAAGCCTTC. Translated: CAWTREAF.